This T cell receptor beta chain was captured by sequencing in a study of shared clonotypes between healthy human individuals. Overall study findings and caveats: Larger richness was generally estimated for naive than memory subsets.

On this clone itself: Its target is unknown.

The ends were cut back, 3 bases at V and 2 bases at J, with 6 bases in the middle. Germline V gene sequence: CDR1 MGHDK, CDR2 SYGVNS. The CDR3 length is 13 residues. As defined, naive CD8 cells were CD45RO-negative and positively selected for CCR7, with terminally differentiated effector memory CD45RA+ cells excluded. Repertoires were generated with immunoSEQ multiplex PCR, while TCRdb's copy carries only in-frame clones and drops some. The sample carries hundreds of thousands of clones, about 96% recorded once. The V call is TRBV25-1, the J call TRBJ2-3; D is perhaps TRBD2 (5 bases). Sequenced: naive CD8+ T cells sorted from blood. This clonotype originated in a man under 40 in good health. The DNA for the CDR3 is TGTGCCAGCAGTGAGGACTTCACAGATACGCAGTATTTT. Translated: CASSEDFTDTQYF.